Detailed here is one T cell receptor beta chain. Antigen unknown. The CDR3 is made up of 17 amino acids. Germline trimming cut 0 bases from V and 0 bases from J; bases unmatched to any gene: 6. The germline CDR1 and CDR2 sequences are LGHNA and YSLEER. This entry belongs to a study of T cell repertoires in cytomegalovirus infection. Study-wide context: Researchers turned to recently identified HLA-C-restricted CMV epitopes as well as well-studied HLA-B-restricted ones. It can be stated that public TCR beta signatures indicated CMV infection as well as a matching HLA type. General study findings and limits: Dominating the ex vivo response were HLA-C-restricted CMV-specific TCR beta clonotypes.

TCRdb reanalysed the reads using MiXCR and keeps one entry per CDR3 protein. The sample includes roughly 80,000 distinct CDR3 sequences, about 24% of them seen just once. Here the sequenced sample was CD8+ T cells from cultured PBMCs, taken from culture after CMV antigen stimulation. The chain couples TRBV4-3 to TRBJ2-3; 7 bases fit TRBD2. This sequence originates from a human donor in good health (CMV status not recorded). Some clones in this sample may be carry-over from other donors' samples. The chain's CDR3 is CASSQDRTSVSTDTQYF. The DNA of the CDR3 is TGCGCCAGCAGCCAAGATAGAACTAGCGTTAGCACAGATACGCAGTATTTT.